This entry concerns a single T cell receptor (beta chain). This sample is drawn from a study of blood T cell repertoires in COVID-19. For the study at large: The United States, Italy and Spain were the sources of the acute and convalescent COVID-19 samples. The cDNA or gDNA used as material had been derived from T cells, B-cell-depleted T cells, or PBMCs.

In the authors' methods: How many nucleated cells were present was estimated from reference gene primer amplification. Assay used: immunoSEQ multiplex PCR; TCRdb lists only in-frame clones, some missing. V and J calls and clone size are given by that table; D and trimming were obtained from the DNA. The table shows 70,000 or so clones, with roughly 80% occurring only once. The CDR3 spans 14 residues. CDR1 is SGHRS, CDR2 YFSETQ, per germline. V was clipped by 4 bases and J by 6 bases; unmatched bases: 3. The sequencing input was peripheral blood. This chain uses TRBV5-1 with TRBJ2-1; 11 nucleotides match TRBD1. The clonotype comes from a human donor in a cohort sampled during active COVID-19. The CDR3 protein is CASSTGTGGNEQFF. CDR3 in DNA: TGCGCCAGCAGCACCGGGACAGGGGGCAATGAGCAGTTCTTC. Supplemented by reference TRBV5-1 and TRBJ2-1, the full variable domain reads KAGVTQTPRYLIKTRGQQVTLSCSPISGHRSVSWYQQTPGQGLQFLFEYFSETQRNKGNFPGRFSGRQFSNSRSEMNVSTLELGDSALYLCASSTGTGGNEQFFGPGTRLTVL.